The sequence of this T cell receptor beta chain was determined in a study of blood T cell repertoires in COVID-19. With 6 bases removed from V and 2 bases from J, the gap between germline ends came to 11 bases. The CDR3 runs to 14 residues. Per the germline V gene, CDR1 is MNHEY and CDR2 is SVGAGI. Assay: immunoSEQ multiplex PCR; the TCRdb copy retains only in-frame clones and omits some. Of 390,000 or so clones listed, about 90% are singletons. The TCR was taken from a man aged 18 to 29 with active or convalescent COVID-19. The chain combines TRBV6-5 with TRBJ2-4; D is perhaps TRBD1 (6 bases). The sequenced material came from peripheral blood. CDR3 nucleotides: TGTGCCAGCAGGTCAGGGGCATCCAAAAACATTCAGTACTTC. This gives the protein CASRSGASKNIQYF.